This passage covers 7 T cell receptor beta chains from one sample sequenced in a study of blood T cell repertoires in COVID-19. Some clones are missing from TCRdb's copy, which holds only in-frame ones; the method was immunoSEQ multiplex PCR. The table lists 200,000 to 250,000 clones, around 84% of them singletons. The specimen was PBMCs or T cells enriched from blood (not recorded which). The receptors stem from a woman aged 40 to 50 who had recovered from COVID-19.

This clone was counted between two and nine times. V and J are TRBV12-3 or TRBV12-4 and TRBJ2-1, with 8 bases that match TRBD2. The CDR3 is 13 residues long. V lost 8 bases to trimming and J lost 6 bases; unmatched junction nucleotides: 6. The CDR3 DNA follows: TGTGCCAGCGGAGCGGGAGAGGGCAATGAGCAGTTCTTC. Its protein product is CASGAGEGNEQFF.

V usage is TRBV27 and J usage is TRBJ2-2; 10 bases are a match to TRBD1. The germline V gene has CDR1 MNHEY and CDR2 SMNVEV (reference sequence). The CDR3 contains 18 residues. The V and J ends lost 4 bases and 1 base, in that order; junction bases with no gene match: 9. The CDR3 DNA reads as TGTGCCAGCAGTTCACCCGGGACAGGGGCGGGGAACACCGGGGAGCTGTTTTTT. Translated: CASSSPGTGAGNTGELFF.

This sequence joins TRBV30 and TRBJ1-5; 8 positions agree with TRBD1. Per germline, CDR1 GTSNPN and CDR2 SVGIG (reference sequence). V trimming: 2 bases; J trimming: 1 base; junction bases outside the gene matches: 10. The CDR3 is made up of 17 amino acids. CDR3 region: CAWSPARGRESNQPQHF. The CDR3 region has the DNA TGTGCCTGGAGTCCAGCCAGGGGGCGAGAAAGCAATCAGCCCCAGCATTTT.

This clone was recorded many times. The genes are TRBV30 and TRBJ1-5, with D uncertain. The CDR3 is made up of 15 amino acids. Germline V CDR1 and CDR2: GTSNPN, SVGIG (reference sequence). V was clipped by 6 bases and J by 5 bases, with 20 bases between them. CDR3 DNA: TGTGCCTGCCAACCCGCGGGTATGTGGGATCAGCCCCAGCATTTT. Translation gives CACQPAGMWDQPQHF.

This clone was picked up a small number of times. The chain carries TRBV5-1 and TRBJ2-3, with 10 nucleotides matching TRBD2. Germline CDR1 and CDR2: SGHRS and YFSETQ. V shed 4 bases, J shed 6 bases, and the junction held 8 bases outside the gene matches. This CDR3 is built from 15 residues. The chain's CDR3 is CASSVLAGVLDTQYF. The CDR3 DNA reads as TGCGCCAGCAGCGTTCTAGCGGGAGTCTTGGATACGCAGTATTTT.

The J gene is TRBJ2-1, the V gene TRBV12-2; the table assigns TRBD2, which was not confirmed against the DNA. TRBV12-2 is tagged as a pseudogene. The CDR3 is made up of 17 amino acids. In DNA, the CDR3 is TGTGCAAGTCGTCAACCCGGGACTAGCGGGGACTACAATGAGCAGTTCTTC. This translates into CASRQPGTSGDYNEQFF.

A single count supports this clone. J is TRBJ2-1 and V is TRBV5-1; 8 bases agree with TRBD2. Looked up from germline, CDR1 is SGHRS and CDR2 is YFSETQ. The V gene end was trimmed by 3 bases and the J gene end by 7 bases; junction bases not matched to a gene: 3. This CDR3 has 13 residues. The CDR3 coding sequence is TGCGCCAGCAGCTCGGTAGCGGGAAATGAGCAGTTCTTC. Its translation: CASSSVAGNEQFF.